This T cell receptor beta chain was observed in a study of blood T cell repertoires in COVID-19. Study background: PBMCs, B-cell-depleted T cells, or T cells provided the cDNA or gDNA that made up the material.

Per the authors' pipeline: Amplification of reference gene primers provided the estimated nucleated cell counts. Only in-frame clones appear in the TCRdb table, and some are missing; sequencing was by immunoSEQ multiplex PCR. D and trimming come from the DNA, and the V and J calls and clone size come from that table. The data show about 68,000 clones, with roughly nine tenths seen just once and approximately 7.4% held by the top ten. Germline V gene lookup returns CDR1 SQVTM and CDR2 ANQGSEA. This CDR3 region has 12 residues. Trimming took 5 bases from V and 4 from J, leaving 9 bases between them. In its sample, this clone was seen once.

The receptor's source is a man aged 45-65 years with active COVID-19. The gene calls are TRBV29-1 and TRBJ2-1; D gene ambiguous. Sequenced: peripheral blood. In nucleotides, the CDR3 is TGCAGCGTTCGGGTTCCTTACAATGAGCAGTTCTTC. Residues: CSVRVPYNEQFF.